This T cell receptor (beta chain) was recorded in a study of identical twins. Only healthy Caucasians were included as donors. V was pared by 3 bases and J by 6 bases, with 5 bases of the junction left unmatched. This CDR3 is built from 13 residues. Per germline, CDR1 SGHAT and CDR2 FQNNGV. Overall study results and limits: Beta out-of-frame sequences showed weaker excess sharing between twins.

This clonotype was found a few times. The antigen is unknown. TCRdb processed the 5' RACE reads anew with MiXCR; each CDR3 protein has one entry. Of 400,000 to 600,000 distinct CDR3 sequences listed, about 20% are singletons. These data also featured in a second study, about yellow fever vaccine responses in identical twins. That work states: Twins' T cell vaccine responses reportedly looked partly convergent, partly personalized.

The origin of this receptor is a woman under 30 in good health. The sequenced material came from CD4+ T cells sorted from blood. The rearrangement uses TRBV11-2 and TRBJ2-7; the match to TRBD2 covers 7 bases. CDR3 bases: TGTGCCAGCAGCTTCATGGGGGAGGGCGAGCAGTACGTC. It codes for CASSFMGEGEQYV.